The 30 T cell receptor beta chains presented below share a single source sample, sequenced in a study of CD8 T cells in ankylosing spondylitis. Findings of the study overall: What appeared characteristic of ankylosing spondylitis blood was a TCR beta motif of several highly homologous variants.

Their antigens remain unidentified. One entry per CDR3 protein results from TCRdb running MiXCR on the 5' RACE reads. The repertoire holds 200,000 to 250,000 distinct CDR3 sequences, 7% to 8% seen once, with 14% in the top ten. Sample: blood, either unsorted or a sorted T cell fraction (not recorded which). The receptor source for this set is a male donor with ankylosing spondylitis.

In its sample, this clonotype was seen many times. The rearrangement joins TRBV7-9 to TRBJ2-7; D remains unclear. V was shortened by 0 bases and J by 6 bases, with 12 bases between the two germline ends. The CDR3 spans 14 residues. From germline, CDR1 is SEHNR and CDR2 FQNEAQ (reference sequence). The CDR3 protein is CASSLAQKRSEQYF. DNA of the CDR3: TGTGCCAGCAGCTTAGCTCAGAAGAGGAGCGAGCAGTACTTC.

The genes are TRBV27 and TRBJ2-3; 7 nucleotides line up with TRBD2. CDR3 length: 14 amino acids. CDR1 is MNHEY and CDR2 is SMNVEV in the germline V gene (reference sequence). V lost 6 bases, J lost 0 bases, and 3 bases stayed unmatched. The CDR3 reads CASSRLASTDTQYF. CDR3 nucleotides: TGTGCCAGCAGCCGACTAGCTAGCACAGATACGCAGTATTTT.

This clonotype was detected only a few times. The gene calls are TRBV7-6 and TRBJ2-7; 10 nucleotides agree with TRBD1. V dropped 5 bases and J dropped 4; count of bases not matched to a gene: 11. CDR3 length equals 16 residues. Germline lookup yields CDR1 SGHVS and CDR2 FNYEAQ. The CDR3 spells CASSAAPGTGEYEQYF. The CDR3, as DNA: TGTGCCAGCAGCGCGGCCCCCGGGACAGGGGAATACGAGCAGTACTTC.

At least ten counts were recorded for this clonotype. V gene TRBV7-9 combines with J gene TRBJ2-1; D is ambiguous. CDR3 length equals 12 residues. V was clipped by 3 bases and J by 6 bases, with 6 bases between them. Looked up from germline, CDR1 is SEHNR and CDR2 is FQNEAQ (reference sequence). DNA for the CDR3: TGTGCCAGCAGCTTTGGGCCCAATGAGCAGTTCTTC. Protein: CASSFGPNEQFF.

The rearrangement joins TRBV15 to TRBJ1-3; D is perhaps TRBD1 (6 bases). CDR1 and CDR2 from the germline V gene are LNHNV and YYDKDF (reference sequence). There are 15 residues in the CDR3. Trimming stripped 5 bases from V and 0 bases from J, with 11 bases between. The CDR3, as DNA: TGTGCCACCAGCTCCGACAGGTCCTCTGGAAACACCATATATTTT. Amino acids: CATSSDRSSGNTIYF. The whole variable domain, filled in from reference TRBV15 and TRBJ1-3, reads DAMVIQNPRYQVTQFGKPVTLSCSQTLNHNVMYWYQQKSSQAPKLLFHYYDKDFNNEADTPDNFQSRRPNTSFCFLDIRSPGLGDTAMYLCATSSDRSSGNTIYFGEGSWLTVV.

This clonotype came up a few times. V and J are TRBV9 and TRBJ2-5; D gene unclear. CDR1 is SGDLS and CDR2 is YYNGEE in the germline V gene. This CDR3 comprises 12 residues. V gave up 3 bases and J gave up 6 bases, with 9 bases separating them. DNA for the CDR3: TGTGCCAGCAGCGGAGGCCCCAAGACCCAGTACTTC. Translated: CASSGGPKTQYF.

This clonotype was seen repeatedly, ten times or more. The chain combines TRBV20-1 with TRBJ1-5, with a weak D call TRBD1 (6 bases). The germline gives CDR1 DFQATT, CDR2 SNEGSKA (reference sequence). The CDR3 is 15 amino acids. Trimming pared 1 base from V and 7 bases from J, leaving 17 bases between. DNA of the CDR3: TGCAGTGCTAGAGCGGGGTTGACAGGATGGCAGCCCCAGCATTTT. Amino acids: CSARAGLTGWQPQHF.

Many counts were recorded for this clonotype. Written as DNA, the CDR3 is TGTGCCAGCAGTTTGAGCGGGGGGCAGTACTTC. This translates into CASSLSGGQYF. This chain links TRBV2 with TRBJ2-7; 8 bases align to TRBD2. V lost 5 bases to trimming and J lost 9 bases; unmatched junction nucleotides: 3. CDR1 and CDR2 (germline): SNHLY, FYNNEI. This CDR3 has 11 amino acids. Looking up the rest from reference TRBV2 and TRBJ2-7 gives the full variable domain: EPEVTQTPSHQVTQMGQEVILRCVPISNHLYFYWYRQILGQKVEFLVSFYNNEISEKSEIFDDQFSVERPDGSNFTLKIRSTKLEDSAMYFCASSLSGGQYFGPGTRLTVT.

This clonotype was seen a handful of times. This chain connects TRBV27 to TRBJ1-2, with TRBD1 matching over 8 bases. Per the germline V gene, CDR1 is MNHEY and CDR2 is SMNVEV (reference sequence). Trimming took 0 bases from V and 3 from J; bases not matched to a gene: 3. The CDR3 totals 15 residues. CDR3: CASSLSPGGHYGYTF. Here the CDR3 DNA reads TGTGCCAGCAGTTTATCCCCAGGGGGCCACTATGGCTACACCTTC.

Comments on this clonotype: An end of the junction differs from the germline gene, which may be a read error. The chain has TRBV29-1 and TRBJ2-2, with a tentative D call TRBD2 (5 bases). Germline CDR1 SQVTM, CDR2 ANQGSEA. This CDR3 has 10 residues. As DNA, the CDR3 is TGCAGCGCCAGGTCCGGGGAGCTGCTTTTT. Its protein is CSARSGELLF.

This clonotype was detected ten times or more. The chain combines TRBV21-1 with TRBJ2-3; the listed D gene, TRBD1, was not tested against the DNA. TRBV21-1 is an annotated pseudogene. The CDR3 runs 14 residues. The CDR3 bases are TGTGCCAGCTCCGGGACATCCTACACAGATACGCAGTATTTT. Translated, it gives CASSGTSYTDTQYF.

This sequence joins TRBV4-3 and TRBJ1-2; no clear D gene. Germline V gene sequence: CDR1 LGHNA, CDR2 YSLEER. Trimming stripped 3 bases from V and 0 bases from J, with 11 bases between. The CDR3 spans 15 residues. The CDR3 DNA sequence: TGCGCCAGCAGCCATAGCTGGACTGCTAACTATGGCTACACCTTC. Protein: CASSHSWTANYGYTF.

V usage is TRBV15 and J usage is TRBJ2-1; 8 bases match TRBD2. The ends lost 0 bases at V and 4 bases at J; junction bases unmatched: 5. CDR3 length equals 16 residues. Per germline, CDR1 LNHNV and CDR2 YYDKDF (reference sequence). Written as DNA, the CDR3 is TGTGCCACCAGCAGAGATCGGGGGGGCACGTACAATGAGCAGTTCTTC. Its translation: CATSRDRGGTYNEQFF.

In its sample, this clonotype was seen many times. The CDR3 DNA reads as TGTGCCAGCAGTGAGGGACAGAGAAGGGGATATGAAAAACTGTTTTTT. This gives the protein CASSEGQRRGYEKLFF. The chain recombines TRBV25-1 with TRBJ1-4, with 7 bases lining up with TRBD1. The length of the CDR3 is 16 residues. Trimming cost V 3 bases and J 6 bases; bases outside gene matches: 10. The germline gives CDR1 MGHDK, CDR2 SYGVNS.

This clonotype was counted ten times or more. The V and J genes are TRBV5-1 and TRBJ1-2, with D uncertain. CDR1 SGHRS and CDR2 YFSETQ come from the germline V gene. The ends were cut back, 0 bases at V and 3 bases at J, with 12 bases in the middle. This CDR3 has 15 residues. CDR3 amino acids: CASSLVAVGDYGYTF. DNA for the CDR3: TGCGCCAGCAGCTTGGTTGCGGTCGGAGACTATGGCTACACCTTC.

This clonotype was seen ten or more times. The chain links TRBV19 to TRBJ2-1; the D gene could be TRBD1 or TRBD2 (6 bases each). V lost 3 bases and J 9 bases, leaving 18 bases between the germline ends. The CDR3 is 15 residues long. Germline assignment: CDR1 LNHDA and CDR2 SQIVND (reference sequence). Written as DNA, the CDR3 is TGTGCCAGTAGTATCATCAGGAAGGGGGGTGGTGAGCAGTTCTTC. Amino acid sequence: CASSIIRKGGGEQFF.

This clonotype was observed many times. This chain links TRBV12-3 or TRBV12-4 with TRBJ2-7; D remains unclear. The CDR3 runs 17 residues. The germline V and J ends were trimmed by 2 bases and 1 base, with 18 bases remaining between them. The CDR3 is CASSLSAIDVSSYEQYF. CDR3 nucleotide sequence: TGTGCCAGCAGTTTAAGCGCTATAGATGTTAGTTCCTACGAGCAGTACTTC.

The V and J genes are TRBV9 and TRBJ2-2; D assignment may be TRBD1 or TRBD2 (5 bases each). Germline loops: CDR1 SGDLS, CDR2 YYNGEE. This CDR3 contains 16 residues. V lost 7 bases and J 5 bases, leaving 21 bases between the germline ends. CDR3 loop: CASSRYRGVGTGELFF. CDR3 nucleotide sequence: TGTGCCAGCTCCAGGTATAGGGGAGTTGGAACCGGGGAGCTGTTTTTT.

Many counts were recorded for this clonotype. The chain carries TRBV6-2 or TRBV6-3 and TRBJ2-5; a possible D gene is TRBD2 (5 bases). The CDR3 totals 13 residues. Germline values: CDR1 MNHEY, CDR2 SVGEGT. With 4 bases removed from V and 5 bases from J, the gap between germline ends came to 11 bases. CDR3 residues: CASSSRVRETQYF. CDR3 bases: TGTGCCAGCAGTTCGCGGGTGCGGGAGACCCAGTACTTC.

This clonotype came up many times. The chain combines TRBV5-4 with TRBJ2-1, with 10 bases that match TRBD2. Germline V gene sequence: CDR1 SGHNT, CDR2 YYREEE (reference sequence). The CDR3 extends over 19 amino acids. The trim removed 0 bases at V and 2 bases at J, leaving 11 bases unmatched. In DNA, the CDR3 is TGTGCCAGCAGCTTGGATCAAGTCGGGACTAGCGATCCCTACAATGAGCAGTTCTTC. Protein sequence: CASSLDQVGTSDPYNEQFF.

This clonotype was counted at least ten times. The chain is built from TRBV4-3 and TRBJ1-2; the D is unclear. The CDR3 runs to 16 residues. From germline, CDR1 is LGHNA and CDR2 YSLEER. Trimming took 0 bases from V and 2 from J, leaving 13 bases between them. CDR3 region: CASSQDLRTGNYGYTF. The DNA of the CDR3 is TGCGCCAGCAGCCAAGATCTTAGGACTGGGAACTATGGCTACACCTTC.

This clonotype was detected only a few times. The V gene is TRBV12-3 or TRBV12-4, the J gene TRBJ2-7; TRBD2 matches 7 bases. V shed 1 base and J 5 bases; nucleotides not matched to a gene: 2. The CDR3 is 13 amino acids. The CDR3: CASSLGGSNEQYF. CDR3 in DNA: TGTGCCAGCAGTTTAGGCGGGAGTAACGAGCAGTACTTC.

This clonotype was seen a few times. The chain employs TRBV3-1 and TRBJ2-7; D is uncertain. CDR1 is LGHDT and CDR2 is YNNKEL in the germline V gene (reference sequence). The CDR3 is 12 amino acids. V dropped 2 bases and J dropped 1 base, with 3 bases sitting between them. The CDR3 DNA follows: TGTGCCAGCAGCCAAAATTCCTACGAGCAGTACTTC. Encoded protein: CASSQNSYEQYF.

This clonotype was counted between two and nine times. V gene TRBV20-1 combines with J gene TRBJ1-1; D ambiguous. Trimming cost V 0 bases and J 8 bases, with 13 bases left between them. The CDR3 length is 13 residues. The germline V gene has CDR1 DFQATT and CDR2 SNEGSKA (reference sequence). Here the CDR3 reads CSARDRTPPEAFF. CDR3 sequence (DNA): TGCAGTGCTAGAGATCGGACCCCCCCGGAAGCTTTCTTT.

This clonotype occurred many times. The chain joins TRBV24-1 to TRBJ1-1; TRBD1 matches 10 bases. This CDR3 comprises 13 residues. Germline values: CDR1 KGHDR, CDR2 SFDVKD. The V gene end was trimmed by 7 bases and the J gene end by 5 bases; junction bases not matched to a gene: 3. The CDR3, as DNA: TGTGCCACCAGGGGACAGGGGAATACTGAAGCTTTCTTT. It codes for CATRGQGNTEAFF.

This clonotype was recorded at least ten times. For the CDR3, the DNA is TGTGCCAGCAGTTCTTGGGCAGATGAAAAACTGTTTTTT. Its translation: CASSSWADEKLFF. This rearrangement joins TRBV27 to TRBJ1-4; unclear D gene. Germline V lookup: CDR1 MNHEY, CDR2 SMNVEV (reference sequence). There are 13 residues in the CDR3. Trimming took off 4 bases at V and 6 bases at J, with 9 bases between the two ends.

The chain couples TRBV2 to TRBJ2-1, with 9 bases identical to TRBD2. CDR1 SNHLY and CDR2 FYNNEI come from the germline V gene. The CDR3 has 12 amino acids. Trimming at V came to 7 bases and at J to 5 bases, leaving 0 bases not matched to a gene. CDR3 DNA: TGTGCCAGCAAGCGGGGGGACAATGAGCAGTTCTTC. As protein: CASKRGDNEQFF.

This clonotype came up many times. The V and J genes are TRBV7-9 and TRBJ2-5, with D hard to call. There are 13 residues in the CDR3. V shed 1 base and J shed 2 bases, with 5 bases lying between them. CDR1 and CDR2 from the germline V gene are SEHNR and FQNEAQ (reference sequence). The CDR3, as DNA: TGTGCCAGCAGCTTAGTGAAACAAGAGACCCAGTACTTC. Amino acid sequence: CASSLVKQETQYF.

This clonotype has a handful of counts. The J gene is TRBJ2-7, the V gene TRBV4-3; no reliable D call. Between the trimmed V and J ends, which lost 0 bases and 3 bases, there was a span of 9 bases. CDR1 and CDR2 (germline): LGHNA, YSLEER. The CDR3 totals 14 residues. The CDR3 loop is CASSQDPNDYEQYF. CDR3 coding DNA: TGCGCCAGCAGCCAAGATCCCAATGACTACGAGCAGTACTTC.

In its sample, this clonotype was seen many times. The J gene is TRBJ2-1, the V gene TRBV24-1; TRBD2 matches 9 bases. The CDR3 runs 16 residues. Losses at the gene ends were 1 base for V and 4 bases for J; bases not matched to a gene: 4. CDR1 and CDR2 (germline): KGHDR, SFDVKD. CDR3: CATSDFPGLAYNEQFF. CDR3 in DNA: TGTGCCACCAGTGATTTCCCGGGACTAGCTTACAATGAGCAGTTCTTC.